Included here is one T cell receptor (beta chain) sequence, with context. Its cognate antigen is unknown. The CDR3 extends over 14 amino acids. With 3 bases clipped from V and 3 bases from J, the junction kept 5 bases outside the gene matches. Germline V gene sequence: CDR1 SGHDT, CDR2 YYEEEE. The use of genomic DNA as template underpinned the TCR beta VDJ and CDR3 profiling. TCRdb re-derived calls from the reads in MiXCR, one entry per CDR3 protein. Seen here are some 180,000 distinct CDR3 sequences, roughly 50% observed once, and the top ten hold roughly 13%. These data come from a study of CD8+CD57+ T cells in acquired aplastic anemia. The overall study: Sorted CD4+ and CD8+ cells yielded DNA averaging around 3.5 ug. Study conclusions and caveats: Overlapping CD8+ CDR3 repertoires of patients and controls contained under 30 shared sequences.

Patients sequenced had flow cytometry evidence of CD8+CD57+ cell expansion. There was no therapy given to any patient before the blood sampling took place. Specimen: sorted CD4+, CD8+, or CD8+CD57+ T cells (not recorded which) from PBMCs. The chain has TRBV5-6 and TRBJ2-7, with 8 bases lining up with TRBD2. The TCR originated in a human donor with aplastic anemia. The CDR3 bases are TGTGCCAGCAGCTGGGGCGGGGGGAGCTACGAGCAGTACTTC. Translation gives CASSWGGGSYEQYF.